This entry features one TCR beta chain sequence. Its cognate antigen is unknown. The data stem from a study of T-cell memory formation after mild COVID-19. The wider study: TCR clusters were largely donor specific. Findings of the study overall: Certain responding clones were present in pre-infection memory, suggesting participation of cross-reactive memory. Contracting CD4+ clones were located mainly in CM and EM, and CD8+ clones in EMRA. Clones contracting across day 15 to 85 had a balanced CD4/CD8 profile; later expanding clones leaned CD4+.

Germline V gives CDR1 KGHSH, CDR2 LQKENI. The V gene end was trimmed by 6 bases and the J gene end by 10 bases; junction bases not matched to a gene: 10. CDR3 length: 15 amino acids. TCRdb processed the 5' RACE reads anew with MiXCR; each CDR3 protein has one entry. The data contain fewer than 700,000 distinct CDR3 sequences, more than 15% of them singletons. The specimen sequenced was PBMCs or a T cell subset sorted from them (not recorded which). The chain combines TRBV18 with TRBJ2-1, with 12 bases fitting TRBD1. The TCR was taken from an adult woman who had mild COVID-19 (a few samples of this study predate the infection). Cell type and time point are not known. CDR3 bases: TGTGCCAGCTCCCAGGGACAGGGGGCCTTATTCGAGCAGTTCTTC. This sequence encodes CASSQGQGALFEQFF.